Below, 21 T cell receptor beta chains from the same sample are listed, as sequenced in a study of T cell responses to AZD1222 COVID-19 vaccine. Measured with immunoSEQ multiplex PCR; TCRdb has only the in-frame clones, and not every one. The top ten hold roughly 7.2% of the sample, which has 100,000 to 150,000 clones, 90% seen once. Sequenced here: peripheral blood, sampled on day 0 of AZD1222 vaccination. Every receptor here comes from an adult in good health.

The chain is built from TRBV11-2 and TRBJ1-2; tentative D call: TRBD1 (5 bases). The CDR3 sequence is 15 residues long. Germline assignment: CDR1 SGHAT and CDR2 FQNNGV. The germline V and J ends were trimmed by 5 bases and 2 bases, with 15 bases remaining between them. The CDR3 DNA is TGTGCCAGCAGCCAAGGAGCCAGGGAAAACTATGGCTACACCTTC. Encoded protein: CASSQGARENYGYTF. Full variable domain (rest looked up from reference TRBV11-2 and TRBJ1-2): EAGVAQSPRYKIIEKRQSVAFWCNPISGHATLYWYQQILGQGPKLLIQFQNNGVVDDSQLPKDRFSAERLKGVDSTLKIQPAKLEDSAVYLCASSQGARENYGYTFGSGTRLTVV.

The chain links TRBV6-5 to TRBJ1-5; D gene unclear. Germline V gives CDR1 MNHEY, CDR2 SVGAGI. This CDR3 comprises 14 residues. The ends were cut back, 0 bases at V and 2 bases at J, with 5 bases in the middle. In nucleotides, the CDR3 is TGTGCCAGCAGTTACTCGAGTGGCAATCAGCCCCAGCATTTT. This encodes CASSYSSGNQPQHF.

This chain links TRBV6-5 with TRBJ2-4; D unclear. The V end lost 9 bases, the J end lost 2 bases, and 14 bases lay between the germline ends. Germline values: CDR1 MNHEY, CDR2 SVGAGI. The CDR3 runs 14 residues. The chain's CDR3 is CARSWARTKNIQYF. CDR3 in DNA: TGTGCCAGGTCCTGGGCGAGAACCAAAAACATTCAGTACTTC.

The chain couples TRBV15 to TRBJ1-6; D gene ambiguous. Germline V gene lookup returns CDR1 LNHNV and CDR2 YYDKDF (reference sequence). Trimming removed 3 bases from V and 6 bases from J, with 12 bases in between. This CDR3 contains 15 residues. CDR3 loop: CATSSGIGVNSPLHF. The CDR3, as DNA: TGTGCCACCAGCAGCGGGATAGGTGTTAATTCACCCCTCCACTTT.

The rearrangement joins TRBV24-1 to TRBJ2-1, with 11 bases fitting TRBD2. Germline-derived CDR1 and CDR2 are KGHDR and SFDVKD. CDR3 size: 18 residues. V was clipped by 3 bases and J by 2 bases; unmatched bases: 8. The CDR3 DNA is TGTGCCACCAGTGATACTAGCGGGGGCCGCTATACCTACAATGAGCAGTTCTTC. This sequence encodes CATSDTSGGRYTYNEQFF.

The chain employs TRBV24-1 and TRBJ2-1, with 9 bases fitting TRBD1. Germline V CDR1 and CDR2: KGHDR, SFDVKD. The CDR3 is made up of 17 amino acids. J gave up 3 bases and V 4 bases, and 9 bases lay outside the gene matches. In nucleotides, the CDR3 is TGTGCCACCAGTGAAACAATCGGACAGGGGAGCTACAATGAGCAGTTCTTC. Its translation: CATSETIGQGSYNEQFF.

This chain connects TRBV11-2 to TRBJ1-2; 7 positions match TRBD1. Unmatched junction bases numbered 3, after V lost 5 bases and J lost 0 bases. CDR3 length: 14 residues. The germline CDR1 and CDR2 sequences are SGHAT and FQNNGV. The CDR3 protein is CASSPGTANYGYTF. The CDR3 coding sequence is TGTGCCAGCAGCCCAGGGACAGCTAACTATGGCTACACCTTC. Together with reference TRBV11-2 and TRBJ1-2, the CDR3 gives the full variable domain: EAGVAQSPRYKIIEKRQSVAFWCNPISGHATLYWYQQILGQGPKLLIQFQNNGVVDDSQLPKDRFSAERLKGVDSTLKIQPAKLEDSAVYLCASSPGTANYGYTFGSGTRLTVV.

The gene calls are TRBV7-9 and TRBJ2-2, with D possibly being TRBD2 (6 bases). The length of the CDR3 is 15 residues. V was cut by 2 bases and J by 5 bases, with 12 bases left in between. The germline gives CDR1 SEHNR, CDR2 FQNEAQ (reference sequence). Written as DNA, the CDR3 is TGTGCCAGCAGCTTAACCGGGGGAAGGACCGGGGAGCTGTTTTTT. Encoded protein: CASSLTGGRTGELFF. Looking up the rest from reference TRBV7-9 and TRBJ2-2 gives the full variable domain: DTGVSQNPRHKITKRGQNVTFRCDPISEHNRLYWYRQTLGQGPEFLTYFQNEAQLEKSRLLSDRFSAERPKGSFSTLEIQRTEQGDSAMYLCASSLTGGRTGELFFGEGSRLTVL.

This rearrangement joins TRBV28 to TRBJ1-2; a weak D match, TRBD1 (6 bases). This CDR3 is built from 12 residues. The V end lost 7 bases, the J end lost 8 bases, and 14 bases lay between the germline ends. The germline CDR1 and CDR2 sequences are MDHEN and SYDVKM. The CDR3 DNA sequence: TGTGCCAGCAACTTACAGGGAAGCGGCTACACCTTC. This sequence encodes CASNLQGSGYTF.

The CDR3 nucleotides are TGTGCCAGCAGAGGCCCGGCGGACACTGAAGCTTTCTTT. Amino acid sequence: CASRGPADTEAFF. This chain links TRBV6-5 with TRBJ1-1; the D is unclear. The CDR3 loop spans 13 amino acids. The V gene's germline CDR1 is MNHEY and CDR2 SVGAGI. V gave up 6 bases and J gave up 3 bases, with 11 bases separating them.

The CDR3 nucleotides are TGTGCCAGCAGCTTAGATACGGGGACCTACGAGCAGTACTTC. This translates into CASSLDTGTYEQYF. The chain combines TRBV11-1 with TRBJ2-7; TRBD2 might be the D (5 bases). The CDR3 runs to 14 residues. Germline V gene lookup returns CDR1 SGHAT and CDR2 FQDESV (reference sequence). Trimming shortened V by 1 base and J by 2 bases, and 9 bases separated the two germline ends. The whole variable domain, filled in from reference TRBV11-1 and TRBJ2-7, reads EAEVAQSPRYKITEKSQAVAFWCDPISGHATLYWYRQILGQGPELLVQFQDESVVDDSQLPKDRFSAERLKGVDSTLKIQPAELGDSAMYLCASSLDTGTYEQYFGPGTRLTVT.

CDR3 DNA: TGCGCCAGCAGCCAAGACTTAGGAAACACCATATATTTT. Translating it yields CASSQDLGNTIYF. This rearrangement joins TRBV4-3 to TRBJ1-3; no firm D call. CDR1 and CDR2 from the germline V gene are LGHNA and YSLEER. V was trimmed by 0 bases and J by 4 bases, leaving 4 bases between them. CDR3 size: 13 residues.

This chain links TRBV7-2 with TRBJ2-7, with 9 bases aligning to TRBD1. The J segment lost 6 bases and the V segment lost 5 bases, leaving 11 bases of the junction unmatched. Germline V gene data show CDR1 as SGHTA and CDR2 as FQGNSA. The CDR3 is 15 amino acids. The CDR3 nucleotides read TGTGCCAGCAGCCCAGGGACAGGGAGTGGACTCGAGCAGTACTTC. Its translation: CASSPGTGSGLEQYF.

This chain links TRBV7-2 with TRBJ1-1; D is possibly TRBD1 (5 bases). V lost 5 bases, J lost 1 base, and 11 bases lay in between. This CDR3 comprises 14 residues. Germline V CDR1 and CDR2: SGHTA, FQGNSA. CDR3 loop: CASSEQVSNTEAFF. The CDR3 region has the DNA TGTGCCAGCAGCGAACAGGTTTCGAACACTGAAGCTTTCTTT.

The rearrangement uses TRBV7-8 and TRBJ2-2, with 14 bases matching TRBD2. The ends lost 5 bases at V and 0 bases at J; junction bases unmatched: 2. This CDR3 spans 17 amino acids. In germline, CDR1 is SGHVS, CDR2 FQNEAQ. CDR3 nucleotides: TGTGCCAGCAGCGGGACTAGCGGGGGTACGAACACCGGGGAGCTGTTTTTT. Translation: CASSGTSGGTNTGELFF.

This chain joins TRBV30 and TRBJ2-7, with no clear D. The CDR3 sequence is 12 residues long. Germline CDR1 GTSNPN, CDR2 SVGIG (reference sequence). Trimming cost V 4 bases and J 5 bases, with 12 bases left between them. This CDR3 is CAWTLLRDEQYF. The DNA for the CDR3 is TGTGCCTGGACCCTCCTTAGGGACGAGCAGTACTTC. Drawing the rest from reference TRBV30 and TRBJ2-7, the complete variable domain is SQTIHQWPATLVQPVGSPLSLECTVEGTSNPNLYWYRQAAGRGLQLLFYSVGIGQISSEVPQNLSASRPQDRQFILSSKKLLLSDSGFYLCAWTLLRDEQYFGPGTRLTVT.

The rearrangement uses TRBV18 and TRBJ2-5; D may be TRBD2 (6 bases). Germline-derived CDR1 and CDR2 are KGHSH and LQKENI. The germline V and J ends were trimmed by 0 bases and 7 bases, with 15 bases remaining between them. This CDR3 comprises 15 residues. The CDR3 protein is CASSPPFLGGGTQYF. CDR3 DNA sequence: TGTGCCAGCTCACCACCTTTCTTGGGAGGAGGGACCCAGTACTTC.

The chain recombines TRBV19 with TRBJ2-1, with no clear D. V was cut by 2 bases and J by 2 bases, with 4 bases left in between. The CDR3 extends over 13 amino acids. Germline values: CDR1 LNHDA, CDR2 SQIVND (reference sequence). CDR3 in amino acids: CASSILAYNEQFF. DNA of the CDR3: TGTGCCAGTAGTATACTAGCCTACAATGAGCAGTTCTTC.

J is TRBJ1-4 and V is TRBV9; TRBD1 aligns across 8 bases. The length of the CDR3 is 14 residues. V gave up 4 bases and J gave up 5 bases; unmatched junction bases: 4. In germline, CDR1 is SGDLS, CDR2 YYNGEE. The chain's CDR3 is CASSTGQGNEKLFF. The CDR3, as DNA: TGTGCCAGCAGCACTGGACAGGGAAATGAAAAACTGTTTTTT.

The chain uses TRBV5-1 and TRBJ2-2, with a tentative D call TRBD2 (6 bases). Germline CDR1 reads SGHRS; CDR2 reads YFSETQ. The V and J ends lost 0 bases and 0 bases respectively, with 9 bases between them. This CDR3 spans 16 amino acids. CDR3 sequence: CASSLVSGSNTGELFF. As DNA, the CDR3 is TGCGCCAGCAGCTTGGTTAGCGGTTCGAACACCGGGGAGCTGTTTTTT.

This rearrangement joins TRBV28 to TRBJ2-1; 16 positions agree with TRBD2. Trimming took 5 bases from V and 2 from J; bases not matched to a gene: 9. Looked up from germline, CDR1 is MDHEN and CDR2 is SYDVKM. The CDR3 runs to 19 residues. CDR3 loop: CASSRTGTSGGATYNEQFF. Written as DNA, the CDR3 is TGTGCCAGCAGTCGAACCGGGACTAGCGGGGGGGCTACCTACAATGAGCAGTTCTTC.